What follows are 3 T cell receptor beta chains derived from one specimen sequenced in a study of T cell clusters in autoimmune cytopenias. TRB amplification used 250 ng of peripheral blood genomic DNA. TRB was amplified by touch-down multiplex PCR, primer pools A and B combined. No DNA is given; TCRdb re-called the multiplex PCR reads and lists each CDR3 protein once. The sample's table shows about 4,800 distinct CDR3 sequences. Sequenced input: peripheral blood. These receptors were obtained from a human donor with an autoimmune cytopenia or autoimmune hepatitis (not recorded which).

This clonotype is deemed medium-sized (0.01 to 0.1%) by its frequency. The gene calls are TRBV6-1 and TRBJ2-7; absent DNA, TCRdb's TRBD1 call cannot be checked. This CDR3 spans 14 amino acids. CDR1 is MNHNS and CDR2 is SASEGT in the germline V gene. The CDR3 spells CASSEWQGAREQYF.

The V and J genes are TRBV24-1 and TRBJ2-2; the TRBD1 assignment by TCRdb is unverifiable without DNA. The CDR3 is 14 residues long. CDR1 and CDR2 from the germline V gene are KGHDR and SFDVKD. CDR3 amino acids: CATSDYRRGGELFF.

This chain connects TRBV19 to TRBJ2-2; with no DNA, the TCRdb D assignment of TRBD2 cannot be verified. Germline V gives CDR1 LNHDA, CDR2 SQIVND (reference sequence). This CDR3 is 16 amino acids long. The CDR3: CASSTVSGRDTGELFF.